Sequencing of this T cell receptor (beta chain) was carried out in a study of blood T cell repertoires in COVID-19. Study information: COVID-19 samples from acute and convalescent phases originated in the United States, Italy and Spain. PBMCs, B-cell-depleted T cells, or T cells provided the cDNA or gDNA that made up the material.

CDR1 is SGHAT, CDR2 FQNNGV, per germline. The CDR3 is made up of 15 amino acids. V was clipped by 1 base and J by 7 bases; unmatched bases: 6. This clone has just a few counts. As handled by the study authors: The authors estimated nucleated cell counts from reference gene primer amplification. Data came from immunoSEQ multiplex PCR; TCRdb stores just in-frame clones and leaves some out. Clonal size and the V and J genes are those of that table, whereas D and trimming came from the DNA. The sample has around 100,000 clones; about 85% are singletons. This receptor was taken from a human donor in a cohort sampled during active COVID-19. The chain couples TRBV11-2 to TRBJ1-5; 8 bases line up with TRBD1. What was sequenced was peripheral blood. CDR3 region: CASSLVAGGRQPQHF. CDR3 DNA: TGTGCCAGCAGCTTAGTAGCAGGGGGCAGGCAGCCCCAGCATTTT.